This TCR beta chain was sequenced during a study of cytomegalovirus exposure and HLA in healthy donors. General study results and limits: In an earlier analysis, about 87% or about 30%: the productive usage of most TCR beta V segments.

The CDR3 extends over 15 amino acids. Germline V gives CDR1 SEHNR, CDR2 FQNEAQ (reference sequence). V lost 5 bases, J lost 7 bases, and 13 bases stayed unmatched. A multiplex PCR was run with 60 Vbeta primers and 13 Jbeta primers. Repertoires were generated with immunoSEQ multiplex PCR, while TCRdb's copy carries only in-frame clones and drops some. The table has roughly 150,000 clones, 80% to 85% seen once. Of note for this clone: No antigen is known for it.

This chain links TRBV7-9 with TRBJ2-7, with 8 bases matching TRBD2. Sequences were obtained from PBMCs. The sequence derives from a male donor in good health and CMV-seronegative. CDR3 DNA sequence: TGTGCCAGCAGCCGGAAGAGCGGGAGCTCGGGTGAGCAGTACTTC. Residues: CASSRKSGSSGEQYF.